One and the same sample provided the 28 T cell receptor beta chains below, sequenced in a study of blood T cell repertoires in COVID-19. The method was immunoSEQ multiplex PCR; TCRdb's version includes in-frame clones alone and lacks a portion of them. Of hundreds of thousands of clones in the sample, about 88% were seen once. The sequencing input was PBMCs or T cells enriched from blood (not recorded which). These receptors came from a man in his fifties or sixties who had recovered from COVID-19.

CDR3 sequence: CASSPQRGTDTQYF. The CDR3 DNA reads as TGCGCCAGCAGCCCACAGCGGGGGACAGATACGCAGTATTTT. This chain joins TRBV4-1 and TRBJ2-3; 8 bases are shared with TRBD2. Trimming cost V 4 bases and J 3 bases; bases outside gene matches: 3. Per germline, CDR1 MGHRA and CDR2 YSYEKL. This CDR3 is 14 amino acids long.

The chain carries TRBV7-9 and TRBJ1-2, with 7 bases matching TRBD1. Losses at the gene ends were 5 bases for V and 8 bases for J; bases not matched to a gene: 8. This CDR3 region has 13 residues. The V gene's germline CDR1 is SEHNR and CDR2 FQNEAQ (reference sequence). DNA of the CDR3: TGTGCCAGCAGCGGGACAGCGCCAACGGGCTACACCTTC. Encoded protein: CASSGTAPTGYTF.

This chain joins TRBV5-1 and TRBJ2-2; unclear D gene. The CDR3 is 15 residues long. Trimming stripped 3 bases from V and 2 bases from J, with 11 bases between. Germline V lookup: CDR1 SGHRS, CDR2 YFSETQ. This CDR3 is CASSSVADNTGELFF. In DNA form, the CDR3 reads TGCGCCAGCAGCTCCGTGGCGGATAACACCGGGGAGCTGTTTTTT.

The chain recombines TRBV24-1 with TRBJ2-1; D gene ambiguous. The CDR3 spans 12 residues. Germline V gene lookup returns CDR1 KGHDR and CDR2 SFDVKD. Trimming shortened V by 3 bases and J by 9 bases, and 8 bases separated the two germline ends. CDR3 in amino acids: CATSDRISEQFF. The DNA for the CDR3 is TGTGCCACCAGTGATCGTATATCTGAGCAGTTCTTC.

The gene calls are TRBV6-4 and TRBJ1-2; the D gene is possibly TRBD1 (6 bases). The germline V gene has CDR1 MRHNA and CDR2 SNTAGT. This CDR3 spans 12 amino acids. V shed 0 bases and J shed 11 bases, with 10 bases lying between them. The CDR3 spells CASSDSRGSYTF. In nucleotides, the CDR3 is TGTGCCAGCAGTGACTCGAGGGGGAGTTACACCTTC.

This clone was seen just once. The chain links TRBV12-3 or TRBV12-4 to TRBJ1-4, with D perhaps matching TRBD1 (5 bases). This CDR3 contains 11 residues. Deletions cut 8 bases from V and 8 bases from J, with 9 bases between. CDR3 in amino acids: CASGTREKLFF. CDR3 bases: TGTGCCAGCGGGACTAGGGAAAAACTGTTTTTT.

The CDR3 sequence: CASSLVVDRDGYTF. The DNA for the CDR3 is TGTGCCAGCAGCCTCGTGGTCGACAGGGACGGCTACACCTTC. The V gene is TRBV5-6, the J gene TRBJ1-2; TRBD1 agrees at 7 bases. The CDR3 runs 14 residues. Per germline, CDR1 SGHDT and CDR2 YYEEEE. Trimming cost V 4 bases and J 8 bases; bases outside gene matches: 11.

The chain couples TRBV19 to TRBJ2-7; D perhaps matches TRBD2 (5 bases). The CDR3 has 13 residues. In germline, CDR1 is LNHDA, CDR2 SQIVND (reference sequence). The ends were cut back, 0 bases at V and 6 bases at J, with 9 bases in the middle. The CDR3 sequence: CASSIDEGGEQYF. The DNA for the CDR3 is TGTGCCAGTAGTATAGATGAGGGTGGCGAGCAGTACTTC.

V is TRBV4-1 and J is TRBJ1-5, with D possibly TRBD1 on 6 matching bases. The CDR3 sequence is 18 residues long. V was trimmed by 0 bases and J by 5 bases, leaving 20 bases between them. Germline V CDR1 and CDR2: MGHRA, YSYEKL. The CDR3 loop reads CASSQDQGPSETYQPQHF. In DNA form, the CDR3 reads TGCGCCAGCAGCCAAGACCAGGGGCCTTCAGAAACTTATCAGCCCCAGCATTTT.

The chain recombines TRBV19 with TRBJ1-2, with D perhaps matching TRBD1 (6 bases). CDR1 is LNHDA, CDR2 SQIVND, per germline (reference sequence). This CDR3 is 14 amino acids long. Trimming removed 0 bases from V and 5 bases from J, with 10 bases in between. In nucleotides, the CDR3 is TGTGCCAGTAGTATAGAACAGGGAAGGTATGGCTACACCTTC. It translates to CASSIEQGRYGYTF.

The chain is built from TRBV9 and TRBJ2-3, with 8 bases that match TRBD2. With V trimmed by 0 bases and J by 8 bases, 14 bases remained unmatched. CDR1 and CDR2 (germline): SGDLS, YYNGEE. The CDR3 runs to 17 residues. For the CDR3, the DNA is TGTGCCAGCAGCGTAGCTCCCCTCCCGGGGGGGGGAGGTACGCAGTATTTT. It codes for CASSVAPLPGGGGTQYF.

This sequence joins TRBV7-8 and TRBJ2-7, with D uncertain. CDR3 length: 13 residues. Germline values: CDR1 SGHVS, CDR2 FQNEAQ. V lost 5 bases, J lost 6 bases, and 14 bases lay in between. DNA of the CDR3: TGTGCCAGCAGCCTGAGTCCCCCCCTCGAGCAGTACTTC. Amino acids: CASSLSPPLEQYF.

The chain links TRBV9 to TRBJ1-4; 8 bases are shared with TRBD1. CDR1 SGDLS and CDR2 YYNGEE come from the germline V gene. The CDR3 is 16 amino acids. V lost 4 bases, J lost 7 bases, and 12 bases stayed unmatched. This CDR3 is CASSPQGALGGEKLFF. Here the CDR3 DNA reads TGTGCCAGCAGCCCTCAGGGGGCGCTTGGTGGTGAAAAACTGTTTTTT. The complete variable domain, with remaining parts taken from reference TRBV9 and TRBJ1-4, reads DSGVTQTPKHLITATGQRVTLRCSPRSGDLSVYWYQQSLDQGLQFLIQYYNGEERAKGNILERFSAQQFPDLHSELNLSSLELGDSALYFCASSPQGALGGEKLFFGSGTQLSVL.

The chain recombines TRBV21-1 with TRBJ2-1; the table's D call of TRBD1 was not tested on the DNA. TRBV21-1 is deemed a pseudogene. The CDR3 runs 15 residues. CDR3 protein: CASSKGGQGTDEQFF. CDR3 in DNA: TGTGCCAGCAGCAAAGGAGGACAGGGTACGGATGAGCAGTTCTTC.

This sequence joins TRBV6-9 and TRBJ2-7; 7 bases are a match to TRBD1. Germline-derived CDR1 and CDR2 are MNHGY and SVAAGI. The CDR3 consists of 15 residues. Trimming removed 5 bases from V and 2 bases from J; junction bases left unmatched: 9. This chain's CDR3 is CASSKRDSRPYEQYF. CDR3 nucleotides: TGTGCCAGCAGTAAACGGGACAGCCGACCCTACGAGCAGTACTTC.

The V and J genes are TRBV6-2 or TRBV6-3 and TRBJ1-5, with TRBD1 matching over 8 bases. The J segment lost 1 base and the V segment lost 5 bases, leaving 7 bases of the junction unmatched. Germline CDR1 is MNHEY and CDR2 is SVGEGT. This CDR3 contains 16 residues. The CDR3 coding sequence is TGTGCCAGCAGTCCCCTACAGGGGGGGAGCAATCAGCCCCAGCATTTT. Translated, it gives CASSPLQGGSNQPQHF.

The rearrangement joins TRBV6-2 or TRBV6-3 to TRBJ2-1, with D maybe TRBD2 (6 bases). This CDR3 is 14 amino acids long. V lost 4 bases to trimming and J lost 3 bases, with 10 bases between them. Germline-derived CDR1 and CDR2 are MNHEY and SVGEGT. The CDR3 bases are TGTGCCAGCAGTTTTAGCGGCCTCTACAATGAGCAGTTCTTC. As protein: CASSFSGLYNEQFF.

This clone showed up just once. The CDR3 DNA reads TGTGCCAGCAACAGGGTGTGGGAGCAGTACTTC. This sequence encodes CASNRVWEQYF. This chain connects TRBV6-5 to TRBJ2-7; a weak D match, TRBD1 (6 bases). There are 11 residues in the CDR3. CDR1 is MNHEY and CDR2 is SVGAGI in the germline V gene. Trimming shortened V by 7 bases and J by 7 bases, and 11 bases separated the two germline ends.

This chain joins TRBV18 and TRBJ1-2, with 9 nucleotides matching TRBD1. Losses at the gene ends were 5 bases for V and 5 bases for J; bases not matched to a gene: 9. The CDR3 spans 15 residues. CDR1 is KGHSH, CDR2 LQKENI, per germline. CDR3 amino acids: CASSSTQGASYGYTF. The CDR3 bases are TGTGCCAGCTCAAGCACACAGGGGGCCTCTTATGGCTACACCTTC.

J is TRBJ2-1 and V is TRBV5-4; 12 bases map to TRBD2. The germline V gene has CDR1 SGHNT and CDR2 YYREEE (reference sequence). The CDR3 extends over 15 amino acids. J gave up 9 bases and V 3 bases, and 7 bases lay outside the gene matches. The CDR3 nucleotides read TGTGCCAGCAGCTCGACTAGCGGGAGTCGCGGTGAGCAGTTCTTC. Translated: CASSSTSGSRGEQFF.

V usage is TRBV11-2 and J usage is TRBJ2-2, with TRBD2 as a possible D gene (6 bases). The germline V and J ends were trimmed by 3 bases and 1 base, with 15 bases remaining between them. The CDR3 has 17 amino acids. Germline V gene data show CDR1 as SGHAT and CDR2 as FQNNGV. This CDR3 reads CASSLIRASENTGELFF. The CDR3 DNA follows: TGTGCCAGCAGCTTGATCCGGGCTAGCGAGAACACCGGGGAGCTGTTTTTT.

The chain couples TRBV3-1 (or the pseudogene TRBV3-2) to TRBJ1-2; 9 bases align to TRBD1. The CDR3 spans 17 residues. J gave up 6 bases and V 0 bases, and 11 bases lay outside the gene matches. Germline values: CDR1 LGHDT, CDR2 YNNKEL (reference sequence). The chain's CDR3 is CASSQEQGALPWDGYTF. As DNA, the CDR3 is TGTGCCAGCAGCCAAGAACAGGGGGCCTTACCGTGGGATGGCTACACCTTC.

This rearrangement joins TRBV19 to TRBJ1-4; D not certain. CDR1 is LNHDA and CDR2 is SQIVND in the germline V gene (reference sequence). The CDR3 loop spans 13 amino acids. Trimming left V 1 base short and J 5 bases short, with 5 bases between. The CDR3: CASSIGGNEKLFF. Written as DNA, the CDR3 is TGTGCCAGTAGTATAGGAGGGAATGAAAAACTGTTTTTT.

The chain couples TRBV28 to TRBJ1-2, with D hard to call. In germline, CDR1 is MDHEN, CDR2 SYDVKM. With 7 bases removed from V and 4 bases from J, the gap between germline ends came to 10 bases. The CDR3 has 12 amino acids. Written as DNA, the CDR3 is TGTGCCAGCAAGAGAACCCTCTATGGCTACACCTTC. This sequence encodes CASKRTLYGYTF.

In nucleotides, the CDR3 is TGCAGTGCTAGTGGGTCCAGCGGGAGAAGTTTGGATACGCAGTATTTT. Translating gives CSASGSSGRSLDTQYF. The chain joins TRBV20-1 to TRBJ2-3, with 8 nucleotides matching TRBD2. Germline CDR1 DFQATT, CDR2 SNEGSKA (reference sequence). Trimming at V came to 3 bases and at J to 6 bases, leaving 14 bases not matched to a gene. The CDR3 length is 16 residues.

The rearrangement joins TRBV12-5 to TRBJ1-1, with a possible D match to TRBD1 (5 bases). CDR1 LGHNT and CDR2 FRNRAP come from the germline V gene. This CDR3 is 14 amino acids long. Between the trimmed V and J ends, which lost 1 base and 6 bases, there was a span of 12 bases. The DNA of the CDR3 is TGTGCTAGTGGTTTGGAGGGTCCCAGGGCTGAAGCTTTCTTT. Residues: CASGLEGPRAEAFF.

A few counts support this clone. The V and J genes are TRBV4-3 and TRBJ1-1, with TRBD1 matching 7 bases. The germline CDR1 and CDR2 sequences are LGHNA and YSLEER. Trimming cost V 3 bases and J 5 bases; bases outside gene matches: 6. The CDR3 contains 14 residues. DNA of the CDR3: TGCGCCAGCAGCCAGGCGAGGGGGCTTACTGAAGCTTTCTTT. Its protein product is CASSQARGLTEAFF.

This clone showed up just once. V and J are TRBV29-1 and TRBJ1-1; D gene unclear. Trimming pared 5 bases from V and 0 bases from J, leaving 13 bases between. The CDR3 loop spans 14 amino acids. Germline CDR1 is SQVTM and CDR2 is ANQGSEA. Here the CDR3 DNA reads TGCAGCGTTACCCGCACGACAATGAACACTGAAGCTTTCTTT. It specifies CSVTRTTMNTEAFF.